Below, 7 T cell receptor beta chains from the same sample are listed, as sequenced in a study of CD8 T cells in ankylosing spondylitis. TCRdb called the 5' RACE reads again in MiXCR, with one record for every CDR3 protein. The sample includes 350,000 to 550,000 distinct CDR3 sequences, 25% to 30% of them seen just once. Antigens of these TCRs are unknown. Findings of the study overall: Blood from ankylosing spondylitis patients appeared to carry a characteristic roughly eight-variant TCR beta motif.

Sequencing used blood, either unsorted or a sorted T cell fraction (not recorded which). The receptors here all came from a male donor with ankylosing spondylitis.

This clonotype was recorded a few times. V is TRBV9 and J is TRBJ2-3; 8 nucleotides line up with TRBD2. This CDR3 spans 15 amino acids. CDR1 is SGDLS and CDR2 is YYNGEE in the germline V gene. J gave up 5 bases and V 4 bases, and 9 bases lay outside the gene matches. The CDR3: CASSPAGGRIDTQYF. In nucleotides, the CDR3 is TGTGCCAGCAGCCCAGCGGGCGGGAGGATAGATACGCAGTATTTT.

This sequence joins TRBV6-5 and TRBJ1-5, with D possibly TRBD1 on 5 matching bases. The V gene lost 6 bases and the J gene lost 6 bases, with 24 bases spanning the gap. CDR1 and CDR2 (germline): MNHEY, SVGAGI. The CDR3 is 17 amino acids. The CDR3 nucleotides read TGTGCCAGCAGCTCTCGAGGGGCCGGAGCCCAAAGTCAGCCCCAGCATTTT. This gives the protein CASSSRGAGAQSQPQHF.

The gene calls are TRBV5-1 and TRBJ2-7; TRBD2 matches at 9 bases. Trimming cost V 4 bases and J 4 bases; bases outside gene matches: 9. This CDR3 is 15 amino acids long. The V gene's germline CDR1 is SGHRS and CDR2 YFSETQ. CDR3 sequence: CASSLSGSRSYEQYF. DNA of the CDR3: TGCGCCAGCAGCCTTAGCGGGAGTAGGTCGTACGAGCAGTACTTC.

The DNA for the CDR3 is TGCGCCAGCAGCTCCGACAGGGCCCAAGAGACCCAGTACTTC. It yields the protein CASSSDRAQETQYF. The V call is TRBV5-1, the J call TRBJ2-5; 7 nucleotides match TRBD1. Germline-derived CDR1 and CDR2 are SGHRS and YFSETQ. J gave up 1 base and V 3 bases, and 3 bases lay outside the gene matches. This CDR3 comprises 14 residues.

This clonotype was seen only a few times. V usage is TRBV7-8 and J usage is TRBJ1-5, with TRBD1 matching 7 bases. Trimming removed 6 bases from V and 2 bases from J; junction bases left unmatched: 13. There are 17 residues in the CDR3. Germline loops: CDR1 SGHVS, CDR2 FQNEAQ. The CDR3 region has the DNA TGTGCCAGCAGAGAGGACAGGTTTATGGAGGGCAATCAGCCCCAGCATTTT. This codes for CASREDRFMEGNQPQHF.

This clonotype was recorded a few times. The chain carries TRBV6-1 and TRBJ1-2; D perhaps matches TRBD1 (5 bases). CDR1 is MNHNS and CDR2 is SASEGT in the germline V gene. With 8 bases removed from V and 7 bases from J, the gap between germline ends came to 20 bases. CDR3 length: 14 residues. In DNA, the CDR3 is TGTGCCAGCGCGGCTGTGGCGGGGGGTGGTGGCTACACCTTC. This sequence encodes CASAAVAGGGGYTF.

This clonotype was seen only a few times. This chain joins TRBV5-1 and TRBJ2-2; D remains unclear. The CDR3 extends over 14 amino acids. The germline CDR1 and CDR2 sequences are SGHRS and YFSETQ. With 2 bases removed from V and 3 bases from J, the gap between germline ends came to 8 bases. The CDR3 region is CASSFGVDTGELFF. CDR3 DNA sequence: TGCGCCAGCAGCTTTGGGGTGGACACCGGGGAGCTGTTTTTT.